The 18 T cell receptor beta chains below were found in one sample sequenced in a study of T cell responses to AZD1222 COVID-19 vaccine. Sequenced by immunoSEQ multiplex PCR; TCRdb stores in-frame clones only, minus some. The sample has about 120,000 clones; around 90% are singletons. Specimen: peripheral blood, collected on day 0 of AZD1222 vaccination. Source of these receptors: an adult in good health.

The chain links TRBV6-1 to TRBJ1-5, with unresolved D. With 3 bases removed from V and 6 bases from J, the gap between germline ends came to 6 bases. Germline loops: CDR1 MNHNS, CDR2 SASEGT. The CDR3 covers 12 residues. The CDR3 loop is CASSEGFQPQHF. CDR3 DNA sequence: TGTGCCAGCAGTGAGGGTTTTCAGCCCCAGCATTTT.

The chain uses TRBV6-5 and TRBJ2-7; D is uncertain. Germline V gene data show CDR1 as MNHEY and CDR2 as SVGAGI. The CDR3 spans 15 residues. The V and J ends lost 2 bases and 1 base respectively, with 12 bases between them. The CDR3 here is CASSYGENWSYEQYF. CDR3 in DNA: TGTGCCAGCAGTTACGGAGAGAATTGGTCCTACGAGCAGTACTTC.

The V gene is TRBV5-5, the J gene TRBJ2-7; 9 bases fit TRBD2. The CDR3 length is 15 residues. In germline, CDR1 is SGHKS, CDR2 YYEKEE (reference sequence). V trimming: 4 bases; J trimming: 3 bases; junction bases outside the gene matches: 8. The CDR3 here is CASSPGLALHYEQYF. The CDR3 nucleotides read TGTGCCAGCAGCCCGGGACTAGCACTACACTACGAGCAGTACTTC.

This clone has a single count. The gene calls are TRBV27 and TRBJ2-7; D gene unclear. V lost 2 bases to trimming and J lost 5 bases, with 16 bases between them. Germline loops: CDR1 MNHEY, CDR2 SMNVEV (reference sequence). The CDR3 has 15 residues. CDR3 in amino acids: CASSLEASPGHEQYF. Written as DNA, the CDR3 is TGTGCCAGCAGTTTAGAGGCTTCCCCGGGCCACGAGCAGTACTTC.

This clone was observed a handful of times. The chain employs TRBV10-1 and TRBJ2-7; 9 nucleotides match TRBD1. The CDR3 covers 14 residues. The germline V gene encodes CDR1 WNHNN and CDR2 SYGVQD (reference sequence). With V trimmed by 5 bases and J by 5 bases, 7 bases remained unmatched. In DNA form, the CDR3 reads TGCGCCAGCAGTATCGGGACAGGGATCAACGAGCAGTACTTC. It encodes CASSIGTGINEQYF.

V and J are TRBV5-1 and TRBJ2-1, with a possible D match to TRBD1 (5 bases). Per the germline V gene, CDR1 is SGHRS and CDR2 is YFSETQ. The CDR3 has 12 amino acids. Trimming left V 2 bases short and J 8 bases short, with 8 bases between. CDR3: CASSLRGHEQFF. CDR3 DNA sequence: TGCGCCAGCAGCTTAAGGGGCCATGAGCAGTTCTTC.

The rearrangement uses TRBV7-3 and TRBJ1-1, with no clear D. Germline-derived CDR1 and CDR2 are SGHTA and FQGTGA. This CDR3 spans 13 amino acids. Trimming removed 4 bases from V and 0 bases from J, with 6 bases in between. The CDR3 loop is CASSSQLNTEAFF. The CDR3 region has the DNA TGTGCCAGCAGCTCGCAGCTGAACACTGAAGCTTTCTTT.

The V and J genes are TRBV2 and TRBJ2-1; TRBD1 agrees at 9 bases. The length of the CDR3 is 14 residues. Trimming cost V 8 bases and J 4 bases; bases outside gene matches: 6. The germline V gene encodes CDR1 SNHLY and CDR2 FYNNEI. The CDR3, as DNA: TGTGCCAGCCTGGACAGGGGCGTTTACAATGAGCAGTTCTTC. This translates into CASLDRGVYNEQFF.

This clone turned up a few times. The chain uses TRBV6-5 and TRBJ1-1; a weak D match, TRBD1 (5 bases). V was pared by 5 bases and J by 0 bases, with 10 bases between. The CDR3 contains 14 residues. Germline CDR1 MNHEY, CDR2 SVGAGI. The CDR3 DNA is TGTGCCAGCAGTCAGGGACGGGTGAACACTGAAGCTTTCTTT. This encodes CASSQGRVNTEAFF.

This clone appeared a few times. At one of its ends the junction is not consistent with the germline gene, which may arise from a read error. The chain links TRBV11-2 to TRBJ2-5; 14 nucleotides line up with TRBD2. The CDR3 consists of 15 residues. CDR1 SGHAT and CDR2 FQNNGV come from the germline V gene. CDR3 sequence reads: CASSRDGTSGRWDNF. CDR3 nucleotide sequence: TGTGCCAGCAGCCGAGACGGGACTAGCGGGAGATGGGATAACTTC.

V gene TRBV6-6 combines with J gene TRBJ1-5, with TRBD1 matching 10 bases. Germline CDR1 is MNHNY and CDR2 is SVGAGI (reference sequence). The V segment lost 4 bases and the J segment 6 bases; nucleotides outside the gene matches: 3. This CDR3 is built from 14 residues. CDR3 sequence reads: CASSLTGGGQPQHF. The CDR3 nucleotides are TGTGCCAGCAGTTTGACAGGGGGCGGTCAGCCCCAGCATTTT.

J is TRBJ1-1 and V is TRBV25-1; D gene unclear. Trimming took 3 bases from V and 5 from J, leaving 10 bases between them. The CDR3 totals 13 residues. Germline V gives CDR1 MGHDK, CDR2 SYGVNS. In DNA, the CDR3 is TGTGCCAGCAGTGAGTCGGCGGGGACTGAAGCTTTCTTT. Its translation: CASSESAGTEAFF.

This chain joins TRBV5-8 and TRBJ1-5; 8 nucleotides agree with TRBD1. Losses at the gene ends were 4 bases for V and 4 bases for J; bases not matched to a gene: 7. The CDR3 spans 15 residues. The germline CDR1 and CDR2 sequences are SGHTS and YDEGEE. The CDR3 region is CASSPRTGRNQPQHF. CDR3 DNA: TGTGCCAGCAGCCCCCGGACAGGGAGGAATCAGCCCCAGCATTTT.

A word on this clone: This sequence may be a read error, since a much larger clone differs from it by one base. This chain uses TRBV4-2 with TRBJ2-2, with 9 bases lining up with TRBD1. The CDR3 spans 16 residues. V was clipped by 11 bases and J by 6 bases; unmatched bases: 16. Germline V gives CDR1 LGHNA, CDR2 YNFKEQ. This chain's CDR3 is CAPSHDRGGLSGELFF. In DNA, the CDR3 is TGTGCCCCCAGCCACGACAGGGGGGGGTTGTCCGGGGAGCTGTTTTTT.

The V call is TRBV6-6, the J call TRBJ2-5; tentative D call: TRBD2 (6 bases). Trimming cost V 6 bases and J 7 bases, with 21 bases left between them. This CDR3 is 15 amino acids long. CDR1 and CDR2 (germline): MNHNY, SVGAGI (reference sequence). CDR3 in amino acids: CASSSSGEGVGTQYF. The DNA of the CDR3 is TGTGCCAGCAGCTCCTCGGGAGAAGGGGTAGGGACCCAGTACTTC.

The chain recombines TRBV6-4 with TRBJ2-3; the D gene is possibly TRBD1 (5 bases). CDR3 length: 13 amino acids. With 6 bases removed from V and 3 bases from J, the gap between germline ends came to 10 bases. The germline gives CDR1 MRHNA, CDR2 SNTAGT. The CDR3 DNA reads TGTGCCAGCAGCGCAAAGGGGACAGATACGCAGTATTTT. Translated: CASSAKGTDTQYF.

CDR3 nucleotide sequence: TGTGCCAGCAGCTTCAATTCTGGAAACACCATATATTTT. The encoded protein is CASSFNSGNTIYF. The chain joins TRBV5-4 to TRBJ1-3; no clear D gene. This CDR3 contains 13 residues. V was shortened by 2 bases and J by 1 base, with 4 bases between the two germline ends. In germline, CDR1 is SGHNT, CDR2 YYREEE (reference sequence).

This sequence joins TRBV4-1 and TRBJ1-6, with TRBD1 matching over 7 bases. The CDR3 has 18 residues. The V gene end was trimmed by 5 bases and the J gene end by 6 bases; junction bases not matched to a gene: 16. Germline CDR1 MGHRA, CDR2 YSYEKL. CDR3 loop: CASSSPPRGGVGNSPLHF. CDR3 in DNA: TGCGCCAGCAGCTCCCCCCCCAGGGGGGGAGTGGGTAATTCACCCCTCCACTTT.